This T cell receptor (beta chain) derives from a study of blood T cell repertoires in COVID-19. The repertoire was sequenced with immunoSEQ multiplex PCR; TCRdb's copy has only in-frame clones and lacks some. Of 250,000 to 300,000 clones in the sample, about 89% were seen once. Germline V gives CDR1 SGHRS, CDR2 YFSETQ. Losses at the gene ends were 1 base for V and 5 bases for J; bases not matched to a gene: 6. This CDR3 spans 15 amino acids. Participants came from 24 US areas, aged about 18 to 95 years. Recovered participants had two consecutive negative NP/OP PCR tests, healthcare professional clearance, or symptom resolution.

The chain has TRBV5-1 and TRBJ2-7, with TRBD2 identical over 10 bases. Sample: PBMCs or T cells enriched from blood (not recorded which). This receptor was identified in a woman aged 40 to 50 who had recovered from COVID-19. CDR3 region: CASSLSPLAGDEQYF. The DNA for the CDR3 is TGCGCCAGCAGCTTGTCACCCCTAGCGGGGGACGAGCAGTACTTC.